Included here is one T cell receptor beta chain sequence, with context. The antigen is unknown. This table comes from immunoSEQ multiplex PCR, and its TCRdb copy is limited to in-frame clones, with some not included. Here the sample spans tens of thousands of clones, more than 90% being singletons. J lost 6 bases, V lost 7 bases, and 13 bases had no gene match. The CDR3 length is 15 residues. CDR1 and CDR2 (germline): MDHEN, SYDVKM. This sample is part of a study of T cell responses to AZD1222 COVID-19 vaccine. Study observations and caveats: Spike as a whole was targeted by vaccine-associated CD4 TCRs, dominant at 160-218 and 743-854.

The source is an adult in good health. The specimen comprised peripheral blood, sampled on day 0 of AZD1222 vaccination. The rearrangement links TRBV28 to TRBJ2-7; the match to TRBD1 covers 9 bases. CDR3 region: CASTSLGQGLGEQYF. The CDR3 bases are TGTGCCAGCACCTCGCTGGGACAGGGTTTGGGCGAGCAGTACTTC.